The clone carrying this TCR beta chain has a count of ten or more. What it recognizes is unknown. Reliance was placed on clinical symptoms, serum thyroxine, TRAb, thyroid ultrasound and orbital computed tomography for diagnosis. These data originate in a study of Graves' ophthalmopathy and Graves' hyperthyroidism. Whole-study context: Before any treatment, peripheral blood was taken at the initial diagnosis.

Notes on the study in general: A roughly 81% specificity and 85% to 90% sensitivity were achieved by a 13-signature model that separated ophthalmopathy from stable hyperthyroidism.

The ends lost 2 bases at V and 7 bases at J; junction bases unmatched: 8. The CDR3 spans 16 residues. Amplification of the TCR beta CDR3 regions used RNA transcripts (as template). HTBI primers were employed in first-round RT-PCR, then a second-round multiplex PCR followed. TCRdb called the multiplex PCR reads again in MiXCR, with one record for every CDR3 protein. The sample lists 680,000 or so distinct CDR3 sequences, over 20% occurring once. The V and J genes are TRBV12-3 or TRBV12-4 and TRBJ1-6; 7 nucleotides match TRBD1. The sequencing input was peripheral blood. The clonotype comes from a woman aged 18-29 years with stable Graves' hyperthyroidism. Some clones in this sample may be carry-over from other donors' samples. The CDR3 nucleotides read TGTGCCAGCAGTTTACGTCGGGTAGGGGGCAATTCACCCCTCCACTTT. Its translation: CASSLRRVGGNSPLHF.